This T cell receptor beta chain was sequenced during a study of blood T cell repertoires in COVID-19. Study context: The origin of the acute and convalescent COVID-19 samples was the United States, Italy and Spain. PBMCs, B-cell-depleted T cells, or T cells were the source of the cDNA or gDNA that made up the material.

CDR3 length: 13 amino acids. Germline CDR1 SGDLS, CDR2 YYNGEE. V gave up 2 bases and J gave up 2 bases, with 7 bases separating them. As for this clone: Other nucleotide sequences in the sample specify the same CDR3.

Authors' processing steps: Reference gene primer amplification gave nucleated cell count estimates. The assay was immunoSEQ multiplex PCR, and TCRdb's table has in-frame clones only and misses some. For V, J and clone size, that table is used; D and trimming come from the DNA. The data contain about half a million clones, approximately 85% of them seen just once; the ten biggest clones take up 3.2%. Sequencing was done on a sample of peripheral blood. The chain joins TRBV9 to TRBJ1-2, with a weak D call TRBD1 (6 bases). The sequence was obtained from a human donor in a cohort sampled during active COVID-19. The CDR3 coding sequence is TGTGCCAGCAGCGTCGGGACAAACTATGGCTACACCTTC. Translating it yields CASSVGTNYGYTF.